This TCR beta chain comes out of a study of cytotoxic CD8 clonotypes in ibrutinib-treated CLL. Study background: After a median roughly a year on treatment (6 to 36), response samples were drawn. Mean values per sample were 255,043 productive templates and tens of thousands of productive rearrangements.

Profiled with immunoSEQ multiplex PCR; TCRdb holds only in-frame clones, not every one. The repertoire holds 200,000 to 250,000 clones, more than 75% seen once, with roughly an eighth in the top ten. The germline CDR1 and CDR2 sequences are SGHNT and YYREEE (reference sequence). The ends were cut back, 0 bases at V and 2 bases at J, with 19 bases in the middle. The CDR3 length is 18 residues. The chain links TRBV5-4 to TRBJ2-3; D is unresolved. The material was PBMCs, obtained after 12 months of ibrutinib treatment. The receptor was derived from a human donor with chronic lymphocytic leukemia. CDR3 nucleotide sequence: TGTGCCAGCAGCTTGGGGGTAGCAGCACCTAGAAACACAGATACGCAGTATTTT. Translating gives CASSLGVAAPRNTDTQYF.